The sequence of this TCR beta chain was determined in a study of T cell responses to AZD1222 COVID-19 vaccine. Study overall: Whether given at about 4 or about 12 weeks, second doses were pooled.

Germline assignment: CDR1 SNHLY and CDR2 FYNNEI. The CDR3 is 13 amino acids. The trim removed 4 bases at V and 7 bases at J, leaving 6 bases unmatched. General study findings and limits: Unmutated variant regions reportedly attract nearly half of all spike-specific TCRs. Seropositive AZD1222 recipients at baseline numbered only 6 or 7. Spike-specific TCR breadth and depth were elevated following two AZD1222 doses.

Concerning this clone: Its antigen remains unidentified.

Sequencing used immunoSEQ multiplex PCR; TCRdb keeps in-frame clones, though not all of them. The sample includes 110,000 to 150,000 clones, 90% of them seen just once. The sample was peripheral blood, taken on day 0 of AZD1222 vaccination. V is TRBV2 and J is TRBJ2-7; 8 bases are shared with TRBD2. This sequence was found in an adult in good health. Here the CDR3 DNA reads TGTGCCAGCAGTGGTGGACTAGCTGGAGAGCAGTACTTC. Translated, it gives CASSGGLAGEQYF.